The T cell receptor (beta chain) described here comes from a study of spatial heterogeneity in lung cancer. Whole-study findings and limits: It was found that expanded intratumoral alpha and beta TCR counts tracked tumor mutation counts.

TCRdb re-called the 5' RACE reads through MiXCR, storing one row per CDR3 protein. The data contain approximately 1,600 distinct CDR3 sequences, about 9.4% of them singletons. As regards this clonotype: Its cognate antigen is unknown. This beta chain lies outside the target of a library built for alpha chains; its clone size means little.

Time point here: sample taken at primary tumor resection. This clonotype originated in a female donor with early-stage non-small cell lung cancer. Sequencing used lung tumor tissue, obtained at surgery.

The CDR3 spells CASTPTGGTGNEQFF. DNA of the CDR3: TGTGCCAGCACCCCTACAGGCGGTACTGGAAATGAGCAGTTCTTC. This chain links TRBV12-3 or TRBV12-4 with TRBJ2-1, with a possible D match to TRBD1 (5 bases). The CDR3 length is 15 residues. Trimming pared 7 bases from V and 7 bases from J, leaving 20 bases between.